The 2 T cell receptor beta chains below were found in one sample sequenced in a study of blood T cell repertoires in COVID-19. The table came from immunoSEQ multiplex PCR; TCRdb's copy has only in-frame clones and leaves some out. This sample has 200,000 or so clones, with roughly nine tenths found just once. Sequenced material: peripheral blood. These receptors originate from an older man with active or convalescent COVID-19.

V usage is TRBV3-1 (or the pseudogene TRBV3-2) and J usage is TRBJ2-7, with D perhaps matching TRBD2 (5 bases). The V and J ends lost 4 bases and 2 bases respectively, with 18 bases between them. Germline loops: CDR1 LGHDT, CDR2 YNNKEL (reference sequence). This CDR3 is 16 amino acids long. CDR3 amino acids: CASSPLAYRTTYEQYF. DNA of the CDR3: TGTGCCAGCAGCCCTTTAGCGTACAGAACAACCTACGAGCAGTACTTC.

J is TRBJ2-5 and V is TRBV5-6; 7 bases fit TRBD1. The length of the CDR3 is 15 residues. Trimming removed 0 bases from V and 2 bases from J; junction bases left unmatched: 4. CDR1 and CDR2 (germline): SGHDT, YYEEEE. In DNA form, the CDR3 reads TGTGCCAGCAGCTTGGGGCAGGGGGAGCAAGAGACCCAGTACTTC. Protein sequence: CASSLGQGEQETQYF.